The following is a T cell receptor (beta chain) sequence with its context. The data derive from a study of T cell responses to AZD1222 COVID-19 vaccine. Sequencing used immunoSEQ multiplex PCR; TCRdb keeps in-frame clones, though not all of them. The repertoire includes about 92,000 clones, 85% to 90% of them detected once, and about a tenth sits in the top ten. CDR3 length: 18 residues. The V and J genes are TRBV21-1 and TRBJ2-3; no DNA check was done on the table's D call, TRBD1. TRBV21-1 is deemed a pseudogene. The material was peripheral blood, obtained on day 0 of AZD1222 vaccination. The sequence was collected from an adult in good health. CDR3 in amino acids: CASSKGNRGKTSTDTQYF. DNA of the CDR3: TGTGCCAGCAGCAAGGGTAACAGGGGGAAAACAAGCACAGATACGCAGTATTTT.